This T cell receptor beta chain was captured in a study of early T cells in non-severe SARS-CoV-2 infection. Study summary: Chains were not paired, and sequencing was done on bulk RNA from unsorted whole blood. The study, taken as a whole, reports: Reliance on VDJdb matching favored anti-spike CD8 responses; private and CD4 specificities were missed.

This CDR3 is built from 14 residues. Germline CDR1 and CDR2: SGHAT and FQNNGV. V was cut by 1 base and J by 2 bases, with 7 bases left in between. This clonotype was counted between two and nine times. Its specificity is not known. In the library, individual cDNA molecules carried attached unique molecular identifiers. TCRdb redid the calling of the 5' RACE reads with MiXCR, one entry per CDR3 protein. The sample consists of 55,000 to 65,000 distinct CDR3 sequences, about 8.9% of them appearing once. The chain joins TRBV11-2 to TRBJ2-3; D is unresolved. This sequence was found in an adult who was a healthcare worker with PCR-confirmed SARS-CoV-2 infection or an uninfected control (not recorded which). Input material: whole blood. The CDR3 reads CASSLGPNTDTQYF. The CDR3 DNA follows: TGTGCCAGCAGCTTAGGGCCGAACACAGATACGCAGTATTTT.